This T cell receptor beta chain stems from a study of Ad26.COV2.S vaccination and SARS-CoV-2 variants. Whole-study context: As a participant in COV1001, the donor was in the Ad26.COV2.S trial arm. The vaccine Ad26.COV2.S was put into the muscle once, or twice with 56 days between.

Assay: immunoSEQ multiplex PCR; the TCRdb copy retains only in-frame clones and omits some. The table records 300,000 to 350,000 clones, 90% of them present only once. Notes on the study in general: Ad26.COV2.S recipients had broader spike-specific TCRs (P = 0.0014). CD8+ and CD4+ T cells specific for spike reportedly responded with substantial breadth after vaccination.

CDR1 is SGHTA and CDR2 is FQGNSA in the germline V gene. V lost 5 bases and J 0 bases, leaving 14 bases between the germline ends. This CDR3 has 17 residues. In this sample, this clone turned up once. Its target is not known. Treatment defined: roughly 19 received Ad26.COV2.S at low or high dose, single or two shots; about 5 received placebo; per-sample allocation not given. Each sample was drawn 63 days after the first injection (of vaccine or placebo). The sequence came from a person aged 18-65 years who received the Ad26.COV2.S COVID-19 vaccine or a placebo. The chain links TRBV7-2 to TRBJ2-6; D is perhaps TRBD1 (5 bases). The sample here was peripheral blood, taken in a trial of Ad26.COV2.S vaccine versus placebo. CDR3 in amino acids: CASSPQATSSGANVLTF. CDR3 nucleotide sequence: TGTGCCAGCAGCCCACAGGCGACCAGCTCTGGGGCCAACGTCCTGACTTTC.